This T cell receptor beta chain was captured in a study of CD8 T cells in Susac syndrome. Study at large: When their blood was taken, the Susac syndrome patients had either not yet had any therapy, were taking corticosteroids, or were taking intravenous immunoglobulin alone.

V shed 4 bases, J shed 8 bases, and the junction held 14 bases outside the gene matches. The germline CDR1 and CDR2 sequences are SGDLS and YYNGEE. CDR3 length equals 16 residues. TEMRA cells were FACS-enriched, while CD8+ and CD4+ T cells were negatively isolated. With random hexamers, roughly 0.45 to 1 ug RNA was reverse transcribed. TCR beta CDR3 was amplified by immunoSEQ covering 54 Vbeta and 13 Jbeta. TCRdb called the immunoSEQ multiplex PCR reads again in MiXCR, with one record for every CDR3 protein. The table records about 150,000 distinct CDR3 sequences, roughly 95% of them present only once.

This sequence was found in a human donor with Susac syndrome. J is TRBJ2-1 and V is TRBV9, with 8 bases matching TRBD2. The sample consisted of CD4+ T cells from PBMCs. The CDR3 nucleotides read TGTGCCAGCAGCCCCAGACTTGCGGGAGGAGTCGATGAGCAGTTCTTC. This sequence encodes CASSPRLAGGVDEQFF.